The entry below gives a single TCR beta chain sequence along with its context. This CDR3 is 17 amino acids long. The ends were cut back, 4 bases at V and 7 bases at J, with 23 bases in the middle. Germline V gene data show CDR1 as LGHNA and CDR2 as YNFKEQ. After constant-region reverse-primer amplification, full-length variable regions underwent semi-nested PCR with Nested Universal Primer A. From the 5' RACE reads, TCRdb called clonotypes with MiXCR, one entry per CDR3 protein. Of just over 60,000 distinct CDR3 sequences listed, about 31% are singletons. The J gene is TRBJ2-1, the V gene TRBV4-2; maybe TRBD2 (6 bases). The sequenced material came from tumor-infiltrating naive CD4+ T cells sorted from the breast tumor. The sample's subset: naive CD4+ T cells, CD4+CD45RA+CD25-. This sequence originates from a female donor with breast cancer. CDR3: CASSLLPGVGSGNEQFF. DNA of the CDR3: TGTGCCAGCAGCCTCCTTCCGGGGGTAGGTTCGGGGAATGAGCAGTTCTTC.